Below, 23 T cell receptor beta chains from the same sample are listed, as sequenced in a study of T cells in Graves' hyperthyroidism and ophthalmopathy. TCR beta CDR3 region amplification was performed from RNA transcripts. The HTBI primer set was used in a first-round RT-PCR of the TCR CDR3. One entry per CDR3 protein results from TCRdb running MiXCR on the multiplex PCR reads. The sample has about 640,000 distinct CDR3 sequences, approximately 15% seen once. Sequenced input: blood. The receptors were gathered from a woman between 45 and 60 years old with Graves' ophthalmopathy.

This clonotype was counted a few times. CDR3 nucleotides: TGTGCCAGCAGCCAGGTGTTGAGCGGGAGCGGGACAGATACGCAGTATTTT. This gives the protein CASSQVLSGSGTDTQYF. The V call is TRBV4-2, the J call TRBJ2-3; the match to TRBD2 covers 8 bases. The germline V gene has CDR1 LGHNA and CDR2 YNFKEQ. Germline trimming cut 3 bases from V and 3 bases from J; bases unmatched to any gene: 11. This CDR3 is 17 amino acids long.

This clonotype was picked up a small number of times. V usage is TRBV6-2 or TRBV6-3 and J usage is TRBJ1-5; D gene uncertain. This CDR3 has 13 amino acids. CDR1 and CDR2 (germline): MNHEY, SVGEGT. Between the trimmed V and J ends, which lost 0 bases and 5 bases, there was a span of 5 bases. In DNA form, the CDR3 reads TGTGCCAGCAGTTACTCAGCACATCAGCCCCAGCATTTT. Protein product: CASSYSAHQPQHF.

The chain uses TRBV10-3 and TRBJ2-3; 13 bases are a match to TRBD2. V shed 6 bases, J shed 3 bases, and the junction held 6 bases outside the gene matches. The CDR3 is made up of 16 amino acids. Germline CDR1 reads ENHRY; CDR2 reads SYGVKD. This CDR3 reads CAIRTETSGRTDTQYF. The CDR3 nucleotides read TGTGCCATCAGAACCGAGACTAGCGGGAGGACAGATACGCAGTATTTT.

This clonotype came up a few times. The rearrangement links TRBV28 to TRBJ1-4; 9 positions agree with TRBD1. Germline-derived CDR1 and CDR2 are MDHEN and SYDVKM. The CDR3 is made up of 15 amino acids. Unmatched junction bases numbered 8, after V lost 5 bases and J lost 7 bases. The CDR3 nucleotides read TGTGCCAGCAGTACGCGACAGGGGGTGCGTGAAAAACTGTTTTTT. Its translation is CASSTRQGVREKLFF.

In its sample, this clonotype was seen a few times. This chain links TRBV20-1 with TRBJ2-1; 9 bases line up with TRBD2. CDR3 length: 12 residues. Germline V lookup: CDR1 DFQATT, CDR2 SNEGSKA (reference sequence). J gave up 12 bases and V 1 base, and 4 bases lay outside the gene matches. CDR3 loop: CSARVAGGLQFF. The DNA of the CDR3 is TGCAGTGCTAGAGTCGCGGGAGGGTTGCAGTTCTTC.

This chain joins TRBV14 and TRBJ2-2; perhaps TRBD1 as D (5 bases). The CDR3 is made up of 15 amino acids. In germline, CDR1 is SGHDN, CDR2 FVKESK. V shed 1 base and J shed 5 bases, with 11 bases lying between them. CDR3 in amino acids: CASSQVAGSTGELFF. CDR3 nucleotide sequence: TGTGCCAGCAGCCAAGTGGCAGGGTCGACCGGGGAGCTGTTTTTT.

This clonotype was seen at least ten times. The chain recombines TRBV5-8 with TRBJ2-3, with 7 positions matching TRBD2. The V and J ends lost 4 bases and 4 bases, in that order; junction bases with no gene match: 12. This CDR3 spans 16 amino acids. CDR1 and CDR2 from the germline V gene are SGHTS and YDEGEE. In nucleotides, the CDR3 is TGTGCCAGCAGCGACGGAGATCGGGGGAGGGCAGATACGCAGTATTTT. It encodes CASSDGDRGRADTQYF.

As concerns this clonotype: A read error may account for a junction end that differs from germline. The chain combines TRBV3-1 with TRBJ2-7, with 7 bases aligning to TRBD2. The germline gives CDR1 LGHDT, CDR2 YNNKEL (reference sequence). The CDR3 consists of 15 residues. Here the CDR3 DNA reads TGTGCCAGCAGCCCACCGGGACTACTGATCTACGGGCAGTACTTC. Translation gives CASSPPGLLIYGQYF.

V and J are TRBV12-3 or TRBV12-4 and TRBJ1-5; 8 bases match TRBD1. The CDR3 covers 14 residues. V lost 4 bases and J lost 8; bases outside the gene matches: 7. The CDR3 DNA reads as TGTGCCAGCAGTTCCGAGACAGGGGTTGAGCCCCAGCATTTT. Its protein product is CASSSETGVEPQHF.

This clonotype was observed a handful of times. V and J are TRBV24-1 and TRBJ2-5; 7 nucleotides match TRBD1. This CDR3 comprises 13 residues. Trimming removed 10 bases from V and 0 bases from J; junction bases left unmatched: 4. The V gene's germline CDR1 is KGHDR and CDR2 SFDVKD. The CDR3 region has the DNA TGTGCCACAGCGGACAGGAACCAAGAGACCCAGTACTTC. It specifies CATADRNQETQYF.

Ten or more counts support this clonotype. V and J are TRBV3-1 and TRBJ2-5; D is unresolved. With 4 bases removed from V and 2 bases from J, the gap between germline ends came to 14 bases. Per germline, CDR1 LGHDT and CDR2 YNNKEL (reference sequence). The CDR3 is made up of 15 amino acids. CDR3 amino acids: CASSPPDGRQETQYF. The CDR3 region has the DNA TGTGCCAGCAGCCCACCCGACGGGCGGCAAGAGACCCAGTACTTC.

This clonotype was counted ten times or more. The V call is TRBV18, the J call TRBJ2-6; no definite D call. Looked up from germline, CDR1 is KGHSH and CDR2 is LQKENI. V shed 3 bases and J shed 1 base, with 7 bases lying between them. This CDR3 is built from 15 residues. Written as DNA, the CDR3 is TGTGCCAGCTCACCGTTGTCTTCTGGGGCCAACGTCCTGACTTTC. Its translation: CASSPLSSGANVLTF.

This chain uses TRBV20-1 with TRBJ1-3; no reliable D call. V lost 1 base and J lost 4, with 11 bases in between. The CDR3 sequence is 14 residues long. Germline CDR1 reads DFQATT; CDR2 reads SNEGSKA (reference sequence). Here the CDR3 reads CSARGSLQGNTIYF. CDR3 in DNA: TGCAGTGCTAGAGGAAGTCTGCAAGGAAACACCATATATTTT.

This clonotype was counted a few times. The chain is built from TRBV30 and TRBJ2-2; unclear D gene. Per the germline V gene, CDR1 is GTSNPN and CDR2 is SVGIG (reference sequence). CDR3 length: 13 amino acids. Trimming removed 2 bases at V and 1 base at J, with 5 bases between. The CDR3 sequence is CAWSLGNTGELFF. Here the CDR3 DNA reads TGTGCCTGGAGTCTCGGGAACACCGGGGAGCTGTTTTTT. Based on the CDR3 plus reference TRBV30 and TRBJ2-2, the full variable domain is SQTIHQWPATLVQPVGSPLSLECTVEGTSNPNLYWYRQAAGRGLQLLFYSVGIGQISSEVPQNLSASRPQDRQFILSSKKLLLSDSGFYLCAWSLGNTGELFFGEGSRLTVL.

In its sample, this clonotype was seen a few times. V and J are TRBV6-1 and TRBJ2-1; 8 bases fit TRBD2. The germline V gene encodes CDR1 MNHNS and CDR2 SASEGT. The CDR3 runs 13 residues. With 2 bases clipped from V and 12 bases from J, the junction kept 6 bases outside the gene matches. CDR3 bases: TGTGCCAGCAGTGAACTTCCGCGGGAGGTGCAGTTCTTC. Protein: CASSELPREVQFF.

This clonotype was seen many times. The rearrangement joins TRBV2 to TRBJ1-1; TRBD1 is a possible D gene (5 bases). This CDR3 comprises 15 residues. Germline-derived CDR1 and CDR2 are SNHLY and FYNNEI. Deletions cut 7 bases from V and 3 bases from J, with 18 bases between. The CDR3 bases are TGTGCCAGCAAAACAGGATTGACGTCTTACACTGAAGCTTTCTTT. Translation gives CASKTGLTSYTEAFF. Variable domain in full (rest from reference TRBV2 and TRBJ1-1): EPEVTQTPSHQVTQMGQEVILRCVPISNHLYFYWYRQILGQKVEFLVSFYNNEISEKSEIFDDQFSVERPDGSNFTLKIRSTKLEDSAMYFCASKTGLTSYTEAFFGQGTRLTVV.

This clonotype has at least ten counts. This chain connects TRBV5-1 to TRBJ2-3; D might be TRBD1 (6 bases). The CDR3 has 12 residues. The germline V gene encodes CDR1 SGHRS and CDR2 YFSETQ. The germline V and J ends were trimmed by 4 bases and 5 bases, with 8 bases remaining between them. This CDR3 is CASSQGGDTQYF. DNA of the CDR3: TGCGCCAGCAGCCAAGGGGGAGATACGCAGTATTTT. Complete variable domain (other parts from reference TRBV5-1 and TRBJ2-3): KAGVTQTPRYLIKTRGQQVTLSCSPISGHRSVSWYQQTPGQGLQFLFEYFSETQRNKGNFPGRFSGRQFSNSRSEMNVSTLELGDSALYLCASSQGGDTQYFGPGTRLTVL.

This clonotype occurred many times. J is TRBJ1-2 and V is TRBV12-3 or TRBV12-4; the D is unclear. The CDR3 is 13 amino acids. With 10 bases removed from V and 4 bases from J, the gap between germline ends came to 16 bases. The CDR3: CATRVWGPYGYTF. The CDR3 region has the DNA TGTGCCACCCGAGTGTGGGGTCCCTATGGCTACACCTTC.

This clonotype has more than one count but fewer than ten. This chain joins TRBV25-1 and TRBJ2-1, with 7 bases that match TRBD2. This CDR3 has 15 amino acids. Germline loops: CDR1 MGHDK, CDR2 SYGVNS. J was trimmed by 4 bases and V by 5 bases; bases with no gene match: 8. The CDR3 reads CASSLGTNTYNEQFF. The CDR3 nucleotides read TGTGCCAGCAGTCTCGGGACTAACACATACAATGAGCAGTTCTTC.

This clonotype was seen ten or more times. The chain employs TRBV7-6 and TRBJ2-1, with TRBD2 identical over 7 bases. This CDR3 has 16 amino acids. V trimming: 5 bases; J trimming: 4 bases; junction bases outside the gene matches: 11. CDR1 SGHVS and CDR2 FNYEAQ come from the germline V gene. CDR3 DNA sequence: TGTGCCAGCAGCCCGCTTTGGCGCGGGAGATACAATGAGCAGTTCTTC. This gives the protein CASSPLWRGRYNEQFF.

This CDR3 reads CAISAGASGIGNYGYTF. In nucleotides, the CDR3 is TGTGCCATCAGTGCGGGAGCTTCAGGGATCGGAAACTATGGCTACACCTTC. The chain joins TRBV10-3 to TRBJ1-2; the D gene is possibly TRBD1 (5 bases). Germline values: CDR1 ENHRY, CDR2 SYGVKD. Trimming stripped 4 bases from V and 2 bases from J, with 20 bases between. This CDR3 has 17 residues.

This rearrangement joins TRBV4-1 to TRBJ2-3, with D tentatively TRBD1 or TRBD2 (5 bases each). This CDR3 region has 15 residues. The V gene's germline CDR1 is MGHRA and CDR2 YSYEKL. Trimming cost V 4 bases and J 0 bases, with 11 bases left between them. DNA of the CDR3: TGCGCCAGCAGCCCCGGGGCGGATAGCACAGATACGCAGTATTTT. It codes for CASSPGADSTDTQYF.

This clonotype was observed many times. V usage is TRBV18 and J usage is TRBJ2-5; D remains unclear. The CDR3 length is 13 residues. Trimming cost V 3 bases and J 2 bases, with 7 bases left between them. Germline lookup yields CDR1 KGHSH and CDR2 LQKENI. The CDR3 is CASSPTVQETQYF. In DNA form, the CDR3 reads TGTGCCAGCTCACCCACCGTACAAGAGACCCAGTACTTC.